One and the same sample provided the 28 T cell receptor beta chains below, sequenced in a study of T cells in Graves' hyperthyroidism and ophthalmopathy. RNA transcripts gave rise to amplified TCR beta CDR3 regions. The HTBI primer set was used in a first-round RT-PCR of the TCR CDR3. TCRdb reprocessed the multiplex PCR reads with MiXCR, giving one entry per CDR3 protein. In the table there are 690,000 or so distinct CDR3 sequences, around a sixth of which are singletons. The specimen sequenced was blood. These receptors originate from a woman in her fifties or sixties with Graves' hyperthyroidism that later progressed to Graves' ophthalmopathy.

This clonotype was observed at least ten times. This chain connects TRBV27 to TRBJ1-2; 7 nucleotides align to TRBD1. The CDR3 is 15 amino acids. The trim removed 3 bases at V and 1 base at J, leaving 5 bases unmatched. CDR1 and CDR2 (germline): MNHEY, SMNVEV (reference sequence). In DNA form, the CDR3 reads TGTGCCAGCAGTTTCAGGACAGGTTTTAACTATGGCTACACCTTC. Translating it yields CASSFRTGFNYGYTF.

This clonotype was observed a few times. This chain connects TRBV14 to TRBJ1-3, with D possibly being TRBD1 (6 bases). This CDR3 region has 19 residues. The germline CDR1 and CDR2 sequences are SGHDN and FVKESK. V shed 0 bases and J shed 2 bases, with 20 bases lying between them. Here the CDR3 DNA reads TGTGCCAGCAGCCAAGAAAGAGGCTGGAGCAGGGGCCCTGGAAACACCATATATTTT. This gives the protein CASSQERGWSRGPGNTIYF.

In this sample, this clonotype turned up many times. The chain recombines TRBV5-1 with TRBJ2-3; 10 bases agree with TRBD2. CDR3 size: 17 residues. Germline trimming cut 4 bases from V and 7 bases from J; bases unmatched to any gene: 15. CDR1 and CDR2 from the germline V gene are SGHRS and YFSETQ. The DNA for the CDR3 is TGCGCCAGCAGCCCGGCAGGGCAAGCGGGGGGGCTGAATACGCAGTATTTT. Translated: CASSPAGQAGGLNTQYF. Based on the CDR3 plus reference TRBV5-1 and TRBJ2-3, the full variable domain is KAGVTQTPRYLIKTRGQQVTLSCSPISGHRSVSWYQQTPGQGLQFLFEYFSETQRNKGNFPGRFSGRQFSNSRSEMNVSTLELGDSALYLCASSPAGQAGGLNTQYFGPGTRLTVL.

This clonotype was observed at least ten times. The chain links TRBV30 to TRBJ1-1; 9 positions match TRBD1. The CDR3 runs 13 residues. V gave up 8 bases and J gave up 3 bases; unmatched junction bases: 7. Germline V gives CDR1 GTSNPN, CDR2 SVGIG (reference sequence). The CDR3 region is CAGDRAADTEAFF. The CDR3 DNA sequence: TGTGCCGGGGACAGGGCTGCCGACACTGAAGCTTTCTTT.

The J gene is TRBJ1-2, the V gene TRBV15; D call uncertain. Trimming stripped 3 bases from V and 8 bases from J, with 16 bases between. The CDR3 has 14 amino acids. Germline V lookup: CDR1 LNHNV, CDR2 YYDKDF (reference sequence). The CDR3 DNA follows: TGTGCCACCAGCAGTCTCGGGGTAGTTGGGGGCTACACCTTC. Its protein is CATSSLGVVGGYTF.

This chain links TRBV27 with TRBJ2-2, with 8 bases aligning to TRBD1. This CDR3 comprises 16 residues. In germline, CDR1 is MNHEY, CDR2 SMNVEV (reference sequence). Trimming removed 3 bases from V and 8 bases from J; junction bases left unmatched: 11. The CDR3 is CASSLGIQGAWGELFF. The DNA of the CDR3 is TGTGCCAGCAGTTTGGGAATCCAGGGGGCGTGGGGGGAGCTGTTTTTT.

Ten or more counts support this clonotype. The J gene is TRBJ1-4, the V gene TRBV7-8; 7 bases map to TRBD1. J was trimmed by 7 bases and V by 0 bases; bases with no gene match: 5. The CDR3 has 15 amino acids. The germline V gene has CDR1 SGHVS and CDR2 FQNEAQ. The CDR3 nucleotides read TGTGCCAGCAGCTTAGCGTCACAGGGGTTTGAAAAACTGTTTTTT. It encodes CASSLASQGFEKLFF.

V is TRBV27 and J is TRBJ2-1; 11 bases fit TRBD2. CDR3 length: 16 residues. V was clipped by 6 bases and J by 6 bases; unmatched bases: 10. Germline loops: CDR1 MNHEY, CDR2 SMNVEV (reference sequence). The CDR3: CASSPPSGGFSNEQFF. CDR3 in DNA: TGTGCCAGCAGCCCCCCTAGCGGGGGGTTTAGCAATGAGCAGTTCTTC.

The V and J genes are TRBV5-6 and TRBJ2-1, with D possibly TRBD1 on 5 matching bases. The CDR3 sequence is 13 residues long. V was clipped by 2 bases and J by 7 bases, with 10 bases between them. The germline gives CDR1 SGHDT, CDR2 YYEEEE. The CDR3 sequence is CASSLEGVNEQFF. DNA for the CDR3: TGTGCCAGCAGCTTAGAAGGGGTTAATGAGCAGTTCTTC.

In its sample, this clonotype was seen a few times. CDR3 loop: CASSLGGGQIDTEAFF. CDR3 coding DNA: TGCGCCAGCAGCTTGGGGGGGGGGCAGATTGACACTGAAGCTTTCTTT. V and J are TRBV5-1 and TRBJ1-1, with D perhaps matching TRBD1 (6 bases). The CDR3 spans 16 residues. Germline CDR1 reads SGHRS; CDR2 reads YFSETQ. V lost 0 bases to trimming and J lost 3 bases, with 15 bases between them. The whole variable domain, filled in from reference TRBV5-1 and TRBJ1-1, reads KAGVTQTPRYLIKTRGQQVTLSCSPISGHRSVSWYQQTPGQGLQFLFEYFSETQRNKGNFPGRFSGRQFSNSRSEMNVSTLELGDSALYLCASSLGGGQIDTEAFFGQGTRLTVV.

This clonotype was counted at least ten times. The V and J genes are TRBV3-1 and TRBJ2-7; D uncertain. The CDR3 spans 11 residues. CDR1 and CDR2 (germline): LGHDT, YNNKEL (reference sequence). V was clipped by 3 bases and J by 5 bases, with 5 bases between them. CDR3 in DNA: TGTGCCAGCAGCCAGGTTAACGAGCAGTACTTC. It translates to CASSQVNEQYF.

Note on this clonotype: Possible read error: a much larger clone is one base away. CDR3 DNA sequence: TGTGCCAGCAGTGCCAGTTGGAAGGATCAGCCCCAGCATTTT. Amino acid sequence: CASSASWKDQPQHF. The J gene is TRBJ1-5, the V gene TRBV28; D is unclear. Germline V gene lookup returns CDR1 MDHEN and CDR2 SYDVKM. This CDR3 has 14 residues. With 5 bases removed from V and 5 bases from J, the gap between germline ends came to 13 bases.

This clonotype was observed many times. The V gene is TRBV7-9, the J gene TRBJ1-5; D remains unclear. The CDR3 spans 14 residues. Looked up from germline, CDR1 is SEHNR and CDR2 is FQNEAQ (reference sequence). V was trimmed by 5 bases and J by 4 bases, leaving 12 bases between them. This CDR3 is CASSPGLPNQPQHF. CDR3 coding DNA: TGTGCCAGCAGCCCAGGACTGCCAAATCAGCCCCAGCATTTT.

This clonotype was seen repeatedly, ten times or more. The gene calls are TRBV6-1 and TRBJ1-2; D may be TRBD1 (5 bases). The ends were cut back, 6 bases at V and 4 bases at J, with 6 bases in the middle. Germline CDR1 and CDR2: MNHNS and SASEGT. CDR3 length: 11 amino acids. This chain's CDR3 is CASSTGYGYTF. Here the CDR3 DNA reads TGTGCCAGCAGCACAGGCTATGGCTACACCTTC.

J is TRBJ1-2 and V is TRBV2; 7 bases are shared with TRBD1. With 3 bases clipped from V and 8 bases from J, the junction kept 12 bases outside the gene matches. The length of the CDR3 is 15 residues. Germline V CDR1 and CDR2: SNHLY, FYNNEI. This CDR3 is CASSDARQGDRGYTF. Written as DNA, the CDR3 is TGTGCCAGCAGTGACGCTCGACAGGGTGATAGAGGCTACACCTTC.

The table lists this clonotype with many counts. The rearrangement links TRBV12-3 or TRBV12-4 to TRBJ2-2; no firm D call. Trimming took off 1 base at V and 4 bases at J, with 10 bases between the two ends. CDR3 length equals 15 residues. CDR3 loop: CASSLGPRPTGELFF. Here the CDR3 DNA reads TGTGCCAGCAGTTTAGGGCCTCGGCCCACCGGGGAGCTGTTTTTT.

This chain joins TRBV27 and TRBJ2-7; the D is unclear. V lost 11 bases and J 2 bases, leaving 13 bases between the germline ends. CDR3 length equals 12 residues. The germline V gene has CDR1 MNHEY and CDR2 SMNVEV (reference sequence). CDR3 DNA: TGTGCCGGCACCTGGGATACCTACGAGCAGTACTTC. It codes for CAGTWDTYEQYF.

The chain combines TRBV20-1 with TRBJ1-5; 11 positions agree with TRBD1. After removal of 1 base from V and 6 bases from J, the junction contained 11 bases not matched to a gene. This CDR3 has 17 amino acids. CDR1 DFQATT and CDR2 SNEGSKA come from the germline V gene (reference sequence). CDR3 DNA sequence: TGCAGTGCTAGAGCCTACGGGACAGGGGGGGACGGTCAGCCCCAGCATTTT. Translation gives CSARAYGTGGDGQPQHF.

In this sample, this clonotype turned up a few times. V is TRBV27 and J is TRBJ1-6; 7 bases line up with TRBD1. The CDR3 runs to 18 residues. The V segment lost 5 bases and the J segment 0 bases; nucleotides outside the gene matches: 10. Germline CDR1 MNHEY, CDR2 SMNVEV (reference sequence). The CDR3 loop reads CASSTRQGYSSYNSPLHF. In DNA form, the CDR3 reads TGTGCCAGCAGTACGAGACAGGGCTACAGCTCCTATAATTCACCCCTCCACTTT.

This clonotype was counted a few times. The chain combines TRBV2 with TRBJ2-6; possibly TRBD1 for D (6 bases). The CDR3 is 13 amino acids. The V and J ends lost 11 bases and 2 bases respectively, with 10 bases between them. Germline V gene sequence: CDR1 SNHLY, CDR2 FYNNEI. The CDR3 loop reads CAGRTAGANVLTF. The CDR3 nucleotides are TGTGCCGGGCGGACAGCTGGGGCCAACGTCCTGACTTTC.

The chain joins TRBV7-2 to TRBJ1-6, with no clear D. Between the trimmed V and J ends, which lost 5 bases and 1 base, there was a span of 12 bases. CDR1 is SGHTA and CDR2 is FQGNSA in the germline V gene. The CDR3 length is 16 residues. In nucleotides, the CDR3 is TGTGCCAGCAGCCTACCACTCGGGTCCTATAATTCACCCCTCCACTTT. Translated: CASSLPLGSYNSPLHF.

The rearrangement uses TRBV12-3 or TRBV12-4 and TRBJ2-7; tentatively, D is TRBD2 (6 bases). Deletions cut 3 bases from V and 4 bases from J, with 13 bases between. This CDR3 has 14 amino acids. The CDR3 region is CASSFDGTGYEQYF. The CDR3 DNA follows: TGTGCCAGCAGTTTTGATGGGACTGGGTACGAGCAGTACTTC.

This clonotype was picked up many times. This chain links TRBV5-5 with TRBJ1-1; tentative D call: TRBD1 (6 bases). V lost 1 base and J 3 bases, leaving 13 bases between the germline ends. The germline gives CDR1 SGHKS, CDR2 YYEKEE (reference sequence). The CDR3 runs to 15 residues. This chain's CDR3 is CASSLSGGGYTEAFF. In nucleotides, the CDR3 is TGTGCCAGCAGCTTGTCTGGGGGCGGCTACACTGAAGCTTTCTTT.

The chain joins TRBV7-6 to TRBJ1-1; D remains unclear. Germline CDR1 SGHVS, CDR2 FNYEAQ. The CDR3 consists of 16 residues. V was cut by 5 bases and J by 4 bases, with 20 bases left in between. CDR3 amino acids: CASSPRRSGVITEAFF. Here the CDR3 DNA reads TGTGCCAGCAGCCCCAGAAGGTCTGGGGTAATCACTGAAGCTTTCTTT.

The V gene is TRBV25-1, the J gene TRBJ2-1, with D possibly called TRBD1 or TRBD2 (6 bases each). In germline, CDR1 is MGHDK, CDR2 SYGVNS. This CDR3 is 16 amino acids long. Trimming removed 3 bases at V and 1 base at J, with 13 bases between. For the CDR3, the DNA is TGTGCCAGCAGTGACCACACAGGGAGGTCCTACAATGAGCAGTTCTTC. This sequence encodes CASSDHTGRSYNEQFF. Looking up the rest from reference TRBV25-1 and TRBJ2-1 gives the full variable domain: EADIYQTPRYLVIGTGKKITLECSQTMGHDKMYWYQQDPGMELHLIHYSYGVNSTEKGDLSSESTVSRIRTEHFPLTLESARPSHTSQYLCASSDHTGRSYNEQFFGPGTRLTVL.

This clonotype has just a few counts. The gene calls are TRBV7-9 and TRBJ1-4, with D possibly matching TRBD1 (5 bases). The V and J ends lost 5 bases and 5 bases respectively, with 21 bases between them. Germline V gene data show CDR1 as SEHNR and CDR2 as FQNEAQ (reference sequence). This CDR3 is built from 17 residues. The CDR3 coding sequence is TGTGCCAGCAGCCCGACGAGGGGCCTCGGGGGGAATGAAAAACTGTTTTTT. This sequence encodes CASSPTRGLGGNEKLFF.

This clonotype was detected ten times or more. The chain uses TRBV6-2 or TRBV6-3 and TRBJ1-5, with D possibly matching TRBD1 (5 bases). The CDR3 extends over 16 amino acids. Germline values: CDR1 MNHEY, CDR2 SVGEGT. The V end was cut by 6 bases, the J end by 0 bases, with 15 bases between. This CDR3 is CASSWDRENSNQPQHF. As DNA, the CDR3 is TGTGCCAGCAGCTGGGACCGGGAAAATAGCAATCAGCCCCAGCATTTT.

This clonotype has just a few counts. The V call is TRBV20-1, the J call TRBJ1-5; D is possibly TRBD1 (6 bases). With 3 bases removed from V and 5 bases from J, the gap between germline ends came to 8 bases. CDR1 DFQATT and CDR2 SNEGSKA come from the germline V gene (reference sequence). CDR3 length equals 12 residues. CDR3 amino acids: CSASRGDQPQHF. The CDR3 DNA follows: TGCAGTGCTAGTAGGGGGGATCAGCCCCAGCATTTT.